These 13 T cell receptor beta chains originate from one sample sequenced in a study of T cells in Graves' hyperthyroidism and ophthalmopathy. TCR beta CDR3 regions were amplified from RNA. The study used the HTBI primer set for a first-round RT-PCR of the TCR CDR3. Via MiXCR, TCRdb re-called the multiplex PCR reads, giving one row per CDR3 protein. The sample shows some 350,000 distinct CDR3 sequences, roughly an eighth of them seen only once. Sequenced: blood. Source of these receptors: a woman in her thirties or forties with Graves' ophthalmopathy.

J is TRBJ2-4 and V is TRBV18; 11 bases are shared with TRBD1. CDR1 is KGHSH, CDR2 LQKENI, per germline. The V and J ends lost 1 base and 6 bases, in that order; junction bases with no gene match: 11. This CDR3 is 18 amino acids long. The CDR3 spells CASSPLPGQGVSRNIQYF. CDR3 sequence (DNA): TGTGCCAGCTCACCACTCCCGGGACAGGGGGTTTCTAGAAACATTCAGTACTTC.

In its sample, this clonotype was seen many times. At one of its ends the junction is not consistent with the germline gene, which may arise from a read error. The chain is built from TRBV9 and TRBJ2-3, with D unclear. From germline, CDR1 is SGDLS and CDR2 YYNGEE. The CDR3 runs to 15 residues. The CDR3 is CASSVDGGSTDTQYF. The CDR3 bases are TGTGCCAGCAGTGTAGATGGCGGAAGCACAGATACGCAGTATTTT.

This clonotype was picked up many times. V is TRBV2 and J is TRBJ2-5; D not resolved. The V gene lost 3 bases and the J gene lost 14 bases, with 10 bases spanning the gap. Germline assignment: CDR1 SNHLY and CDR2 FYNNEI. This CDR3 has 10 residues. In DNA, the CDR3 is TGTGCCAGCAGTGAGGGCAGGACCTACTTC. It translates to CASSEGRTYF.

This clonotype was observed a few times. The V and J genes are TRBV19 and TRBJ1-4; 11 bases match TRBD1. The CDR3 has 16 amino acids. Germline values: CDR1 LNHDA, CDR2 SQIVND (reference sequence). J gave up 3 bases and V 5 bases, and 5 bases lay outside the gene matches. Written as DNA, the CDR3 is TGTGCCAGTAGTGGACAGGGGGCGGAATCTAATGAAAAACTGTTTTTT. Translation gives CASSGQGAESNEKLFF.

This clonotype was counted a few times. The rearrangement links TRBV12-3 or TRBV12-4 to TRBJ2-5; TRBD2 matches at 12 bases. Trimming took 5 bases from V and 0 from J; bases not matched to a gene: 4. This CDR3 spans 16 amino acids. The CDR3 region has the DNA TGTGCCAGCAGTCCCGGACTAGCGGGAAACCAAGAGACCCAGTACTTC. This translates into CASSPGLAGNQETQYF.

The table lists this clonotype with many counts. The chain combines TRBV5-4 with TRBJ1-1; TRBD1 matches 7 bases. The trim removed 4 bases at V and 0 bases at J, leaving 3 bases unmatched. This CDR3 comprises 14 residues. Germline CDR1 is SGHNT and CDR2 is YYREEE (reference sequence). DNA for the CDR3: TGTGCCAGCAGCGTACAGGGGTTGAACACTGAAGCTTTCTTT. It yields the protein CASSVQGLNTEAFF.

This clonotype has a count of ten or more. The chain carries TRBV11-2 and TRBJ1-6; 7 bases agree with TRBD1. From germline, CDR1 is SGHAT and CDR2 FQNNGV. The CDR3 is 15 residues long. The ends lost 5 bases at V and 5 bases at J; junction bases unmatched: 6. In nucleotides, the CDR3 is TGTGCCAGCAGCCGCCGGGACAGCCATAATTCACCCCTCCACTTT. Residues: CASSRRDSHNSPLHF.

This clonotype occurred many times. The chain recombines TRBV27 with TRBJ2-1; 9 nucleotides agree with TRBD1. The ends lost 3 bases at V and 5 bases at J; junction bases unmatched: 5. The germline V gene encodes CDR1 MNHEY and CDR2 SMNVEV (reference sequence). The CDR3 sequence is 15 residues long. The CDR3, as DNA: TGTGCCAGCAGTTTTGCGGGACAGGGACACAATGAGCAGTTCTTC. This gives the protein CASSFAGQGHNEQFF.

This clonotype was detected a few times. The V and J genes are TRBV14 and TRBJ2-3; TRBD2 matches 12 bases. The germline gives CDR1 SGHDN, CDR2 FVKESK. There are 17 residues in the CDR3. V lost 4 bases to trimming and J lost 6 bases; unmatched junction nucleotides: 11. In DNA form, the CDR3 reads TGTGCCAGCAGCCCCCTGGTAGGACTAGCGGGGTCTGATACGCAGTATTTT. Translating gives CASSPLVGLAGSDTQYF.

The V gene is TRBV4-1, the J gene TRBJ2-7; D unresolved. CDR3 length: 15 residues. Germline CDR1 is MGHRA and CDR2 is YSYEKL. V shed 0 bases and J shed 5 bases, with 14 bases lying between them. The CDR3 spells CASSQDARITNEQYF. The CDR3 DNA follows: TGCGCCAGCAGCCAAGATGCCAGGATAACGAACGAGCAGTACTTC.

The V gene is TRBV5-8, the J gene TRBJ1-2; unclear D gene. This CDR3 is built from 12 residues. V dropped 4 bases and J dropped 5 bases, with 9 bases sitting between them. CDR1 and CDR2 (germline): SGHTS, YDEGEE. The CDR3 bases are TGTGCCAGCAGCGCTGACATATATGGCTACACCTTC. It is translated as CASSADIYGYTF.

A single count supports this clonotype. The chain carries TRBV6-4 and TRBJ1-1, with D possibly being TRBD1 (6 bases). This CDR3 has 15 residues. Germline CDR1 is MRHNA and CDR2 is SNTAGT. Trimming cost V 0 bases and J 4 bases, with 12 bases left between them. The CDR3 protein is CASSDSVAGVTEAFF. For the CDR3, the DNA is TGTGCCAGCAGTGACTCTGTCGCAGGGGTCACTGAAGCTTTCTTT.

The chain links TRBV6-6 to TRBJ1-5; D not certain. The CDR3 consists of 17 residues. The V and J ends lost 0 bases and 0 bases respectively, with 12 bases between them. Looked up from germline, CDR1 is MNHNY and CDR2 is SVGAGI (reference sequence). For the CDR3, the DNA is TGTGCCAGCAGTTACTCGAGTACACAGTATAGCAATCAGCCCCAGCATTTT. It is translated as CASSYSSTQYSNQPQHF.